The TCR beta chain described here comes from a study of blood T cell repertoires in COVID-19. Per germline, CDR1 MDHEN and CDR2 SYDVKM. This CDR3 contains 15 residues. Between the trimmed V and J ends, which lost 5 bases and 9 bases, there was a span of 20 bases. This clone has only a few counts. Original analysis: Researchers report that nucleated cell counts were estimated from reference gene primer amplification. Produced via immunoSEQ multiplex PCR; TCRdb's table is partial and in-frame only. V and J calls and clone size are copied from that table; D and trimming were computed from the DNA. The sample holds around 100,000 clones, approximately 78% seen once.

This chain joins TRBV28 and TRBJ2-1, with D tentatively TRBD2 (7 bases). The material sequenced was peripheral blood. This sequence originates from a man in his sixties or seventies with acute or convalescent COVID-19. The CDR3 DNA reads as TGTGCCAGCAGTCCCCGTTCGGGGGGCCGGAGTGAGCAGTTCTTC. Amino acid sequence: CASSPRSGGRSEQFF.